Included here is one T cell receptor (beta chain) sequence, with context. Its specificity is not known. These data are taken from a study of cytomegalovirus exposure and HLA in healthy donors. The wider study: Some 91 million unique TCRs from HLA-typed donors were held in an early release of data. Findings of the study overall: Later analysis revealed greater clonal expansion in HLA-associated TCR beta chains than in equally common others. A later examination showed that TCR association rates differed by HLA locus, with DRB1 most and HLA-C fewest. Exclusion as indistinguishable affected some V segments, including TRBV6-2 and TRBV6-3.

V lost 2 bases to trimming and J lost 10 bases, with 6 bases between them. The germline CDR1 and CDR2 sequences are MDHEN and SYDVKM. The CDR3 runs 11 residues. The PCR had 60 Vbeta and 13 Jbeta primers. Sequenced by immunoSEQ multiplex PCR; TCRdb stores in-frame clones only, minus some. This table has about 170,000 clones, 77% appearing once. The source material was PBMCs. J is TRBJ2-1 and V is TRBV28, with D unresolved. The clonotype comes from a woman aged 25 to 39 in good health and CMV-seropositive. As DNA, the CDR3 is TGTGCCAGCAGTTTAGGGCTAGAGCAGTTCTTC. Amino acid sequence: CASSLGLEQFF.